Listed below are T cell receptor beta chains from one sample, sequenced in a study of blood T cell repertoires in COVID-19. Only in-frame clones appear in the TCRdb table, and some are missing; sequencing was by immunoSEQ multiplex PCR. This sample has about 320,000 clones, with approximately 88% found just once. Sample: PBMCs or T cells enriched from blood (not recorded which). All receptors come from a man aged 25-45 years who had recovered from COVID-19. Both conserved end residues are part of each CDR3. A D gene is named only where the DNA matches it firmly. Clone size is stated in some rows and not others, as once, few, many or a class when expanded.

v_call: TRBV30; j_call: TRBJ2-3; d_call: -; clone_size: -; cdr3_nt: TGTGCCTGGAGCATAAGGCCAGGTAATGCAGATACGCAGTATTTT; cdr3_aa: CAWSIRPGNADTQYF
v_call: TRBV11-3; j_call: TRBJ1-1; d_call: -; clone_size: -; cdr3_nt: TGTGCCAGCAGCTCAACAAGTTACACTGAAGCTTTCTTT; cdr3_aa: CASSSTSYTEAFF
v_call: TRBV18; j_call: TRBJ1-6; d_call: -; clone_size: -; cdr3_nt: TGTGCCAGCTCACCAAGGACCGGGACACCGGTTTCACCCCTCCACTTT; cdr3_aa: CASSPRTGTPVSPLHF
v_call: TRBV9; j_call: TRBJ1-1; d_call: -; clone_size: -; cdr3_nt: TGTGCCAGCAGCGTAAACGGGGTAATGAACACTGAAGCTTTCTTT; cdr3_aa: CASSVNGVMNTEAFF
v_call: TRBV5-1; j_call: TRBJ2-7; d_call: -; clone_size: -; cdr3_nt: TGCGCCAGCAGCTTAAATTCTGCCTACGAGCAGTACTTC; cdr3_aa: CASSLNSAYEQYF
v_call: TRBV5-1; j_call: TRBJ2-7; d_call: TRBD1; clone_size: -; cdr3_nt: TGCGCCAGCAGCGTATTACCGGGACAGAGCTACGAGCAGTACTTC; cdr3_aa: CASSVLPGQSYEQYF
v_call: TRBV7-9; j_call: TRBJ1-4; d_call: -; clone_size: -; cdr3_nt: TGTGCCAGCAGCCCACCTATCGACAGGCGTTTAGAAAAACTGTTTTTT; cdr3_aa: CASSPPIDRRLEKLFF
v_call: TRBV19; j_call: TRBJ2-2; d_call: -; clone_size: -; cdr3_nt: TGTGCCAGTAGAGATGCAGGCGCGAACACCGGGGAGCTGTTTTTT; cdr3_aa: CASRDAGANTGELFF
v_call: TRBV9; j_call: TRBJ2-3; d_call: -; clone_size: -; cdr3_nt: TGTGCCAGCAGCGCCGGGTTATTCACAGATACGCAGTATTTT; cdr3_aa: CASSAGLFTDTQYF
v_call: TRBV7-9; j_call: TRBJ2-7; d_call: TRBD1; clone_size: -; cdr3_nt: TGTGCCAGCAGACCGCAGGATACAGGGGGGTACGAGCAGTACTTC; cdr3_aa: CASRPQDTGGYEQYF
v_call: TRBV29-1; j_call: TRBJ2-7; d_call: -; clone_size: -; cdr3_nt: TGCAGCGCTGGGACTTCTTACGAGCAGTACTTC; cdr3_aa: CSAGTSYEQYF
v_call: TRBV30; j_call: TRBJ2-7; d_call: -; clone_size: -; cdr3_nt: TGTGCCTGGTCGAGGCGGACAGAGAGCTACGAGCAGTACTTC; cdr3_aa: CAWSRRTESYEQYF
v_call: TRBV18; j_call: TRBJ2-5; d_call: -; clone_size: -; cdr3_nt: TGTGCCAGCTCACCACGGGCCAACCGGGAGACCCAGTACTTC; cdr3_aa: CASSPRANRETQYF
v_call: TRBV4-1; j_call: TRBJ1-2; d_call: -; clone_size: -; cdr3_nt: TGCGCCAGCAGCCAAGATATCAGCACCCGAGGGGGCTACACCTTC; cdr3_aa: CASSQDISTRGGYTF
v_call: TRBV20-1; j_call: TRBJ2-2; d_call: TRBD2; clone_size: -; cdr3_nt: TGCAGTGCTAGTGATAGCGGGGGGATCGGGGAGCTGTTTTTT; cdr3_aa: CSASDSGGIGELFF
v_call: TRBV4-1; j_call: TRBJ2-1; d_call: -; clone_size: -; cdr3_nt: TGCGCCAGCAGCCCGCAGGGCTACAATGAGCAGTTCTTC; cdr3_aa: CASSPQGYNEQFF
v_call: TRBV19; j_call: TRBJ2-7; d_call: TRBD1; clone_size: -; cdr3_nt: TGTGCCAGTAGTAGCGGGACAGGGGGCGCGGAAGAGCAGTACTTC; cdr3_aa: CASSSGTGGAEEQYF
v_call: TRBV5-1; j_call: TRBJ2-1; d_call: TRBD2; clone_size: -; cdr3_nt: TGCGCCAGCAGCGACGGCGGACTAGCGGGGGTCGAGCAGTTCTTC; cdr3_aa: CASSDGGLAGVEQFF
v_call: TRBV30; j_call: TRBJ1-6; d_call: -; clone_size: -; cdr3_nt: TGTGCCTGGAGTTTCCTCGGGTCACCCCTCCACTTT; cdr3_aa: CAWSFLGSPLHF
v_call: TRBV7-8; j_call: TRBJ2-3; d_call: TRBD2; clone_size: once; cdr3_nt: TGTGCCAGCAGCCCACCCGGGGGGGACACAGATACGCAGTATTTT; cdr3_aa: CASSPPGGDTDTQYF
v_call: TRBV19; j_call: TRBJ2-7; d_call: -; clone_size: -; cdr3_nt: TGTGCCAGTAGCACCACCTTTGCAGGGATGGGCGAGCAGTACTTC; cdr3_aa: CASSTTFAGMGEQYF
v_call: TRBV9; j_call: TRBJ2-1; d_call: TRBD2; clone_size: once; cdr3_nt: TGTGCCAGCAGCGACGGACTAGCGGGGGGCCGGGATGAGCAGTTCTTC; cdr3_aa: CASSDGLAGGRDEQFF
v_call: TRBV28; j_call: TRBJ1-2; d_call: -; clone_size: -; cdr3_nt: TGTGCCAGCAGGTCGACAGGTTCTAACTATGGCTACACCTTC; cdr3_aa: CASRSTGSNYGYTF
v_call: TRBV12-3/TRBV12-4; j_call: TRBJ2-7; d_call: -; clone_size: -; cdr3_nt: TGTGCCAGCAGTACCGGGAATCCCTACGAGCAGTACTTC; cdr3_aa: CASSTGNPYEQYF
v_call: TRBV3-1/TRBV3-2; j_call: TRBJ1-2; d_call: TRBD1; clone_size: -; cdr3_nt: TGTGCCAGCAGCCTTGGGACAGGGGGCCCCAACTATGGCTACACCTTC; cdr3_aa: CASSLGTGGPNYGYTF
v_call: TRBV7-9; j_call: TRBJ2-5; d_call: -; clone_size: -; cdr3_nt: TGTGCCAGCAGCTTAGCGCGAGGACAGTTTCAAGAGACCCAGTACTTC; cdr3_aa: CASSLARGQFQETQYF
v_call: TRBV10-3; j_call: TRBJ2-2; d_call: TRBD2; clone_size: -; cdr3_nt: TGTGCCACCAAGGCGACTAGCGGTATCGGGGAGCTGTTTTTT; cdr3_aa: CATKATSGIGELFF
v_call: TRBV4-2; j_call: TRBJ2-7; d_call: TRBD2; clone_size: -; cdr3_nt: TGTGCCAGCAGCCAAGGCGGGGGGGCCACCTACGAGCAGTACTTC; cdr3_aa: CASSQGGGATYEQYF
v_call: TRBV5-1; j_call: TRBJ2-7; d_call: TRBD1; clone_size: -; cdr3_nt: TGCGCCAGCAGCTCACAGGGGGGCTCCTACGAGCAGTACTTC; cdr3_aa: CASSSQGGSYEQYF
v_call: TRBV5-1; j_call: TRBJ2-7; d_call: TRBD1; clone_size: -; cdr3_nt: TGCGCCAGCAGCCCCCCGGGACAGGCCTCCTACGAGCAGTACTTC; cdr3_aa: CASSPPGQASYEQYF
v_call: TRBV14; j_call: TRBJ2-5; d_call: -; clone_size: -; cdr3_nt: TGTGCCAGCACTGGAATGGGAGGGCAGGGCGTAGAGGGGGGGACCCAGTACTTC; cdr3_aa: CASTGMGGQGVEGGTQYF
v_call: TRBV15; j_call: TRBJ1-5; d_call: -; clone_size: -; cdr3_nt: TGTGCCACCAGCAGAGTTCGGAATCAGCCCCAGCATTTT; cdr3_aa: CATSRVRNQPQHF
v_call: TRBV3-1/TRBV3-2; j_call: TRBJ2-3; d_call: -; clone_size: -; cdr3_nt: TGTGCCAGCAGCCAAGAGCCGAGCACCCCACGAAATACGCAGTATTTT; cdr3_aa: CASSQEPSTPRNTQYF
v_call: TRBV30; j_call: TRBJ1-6; d_call: -; clone_size: -; cdr3_nt: TGTGCCTGGAGTGCGGGGGATAATTCACCCCTCCACTTT; cdr3_aa: CAWSAGDNSPLHF
v_call: TRBV10-3; j_call: TRBJ2-5; d_call: TRBD2; clone_size: -; cdr3_nt: TGTGCCATCAGTAAACGACTAGCGGGGGAGGAGACCCAGTACTTC; cdr3_aa: CAISKRLAGEETQYF
v_call: TRBV18; j_call: TRBJ1-2; d_call: TRBD1; clone_size: few; cdr3_nt: TGTGCCAGCTCACCGGACAGGGCGGCCGGCTACACCTTC; cdr3_aa: CASSPDRAAGYTF
v_call: TRBV7-9; j_call: TRBJ2-7; d_call: TRBD1; clone_size: -; cdr3_nt: TGTGCCAGCAGCTTAGCGAATGGGACAGCAGCCAAATTCTACGAGCAGTACTTC; cdr3_aa: CASSLANGTAAKFYEQYF
v_call: TRBV9; j_call: TRBJ2-2; d_call: -; clone_size: -; cdr3_nt: TGTGCCAGCAGCGTAGGGGCGGGGGCGTACACCGGGGAGCTGTTTTTT; cdr3_aa: CASSVGAGAYTGELFF
v_call: TRBV20-1; j_call: TRBJ2-3; d_call: TRBD2; clone_size: -; cdr3_nt: TGCAGTGCTAGTCGCGGGGGGGCTGGTACGCAGTATTTT; cdr3_aa: CSASRGGAGTQYF
v_call: TRBV5-4; j_call: TRBJ2-7; d_call: -; clone_size: -; cdr3_nt: TGTGCCAGCAGTTCATTCCCCCCCCAGCAGGGCTACGAGCAGTACTTC; cdr3_aa: CASSSFPPQQGYEQYF
v_call: TRBV2; j_call: TRBJ1-2; d_call: TRBD1; clone_size: once; cdr3_nt: TGTGCCAGCAGTCAGGGGGCGCGGGGCGGCTACACCTTC; cdr3_aa: CASSQGARGGYTF
v_call: TRBV10-2; j_call: TRBJ1-1; d_call: -; clone_size: -; cdr3_nt: TGCGCCAGCAGTGGGGGGGACGGCCTTATGAACACTGAAGCTTTCTTT; cdr3_aa: CASSGGDGLMNTEAFF
v_call: TRBV3-1/TRBV3-2; j_call: TRBJ2-5; d_call: TRBD2; clone_size: -; cdr3_nt: TGTGCCAGCAGCCAAGTCCTCGCGGGGGGCCGACAAGAGACCCAGTACTTC; cdr3_aa: CASSQVLAGGRQETQYF
v_call: TRBV5-6; j_call: TRBJ1-5; d_call: -; clone_size: -; cdr3_nt: TGTGCCAGCAGCTTAGCTGGGGGGGGTAGCAATCAGCCCCAGCATTTT; cdr3_aa: CASSLAGGGSNQPQHF
v_call: TRBV18; j_call: TRBJ2-5; d_call: TRBD2; clone_size: -; cdr3_nt: TGTGCCAGCTCGCCCAAGGGACTAGCGGTTCAAGAGACCCAGTACTTC; cdr3_aa: CASSPKGLAVQETQYF
v_call: TRBV7-9; j_call: TRBJ1-1; d_call: TRBD1; clone_size: once; cdr3_nt: TGTGCCAGCAGCTTAGGGGACAGGGGGCTGGGCACTGAAGCTTTCTTT; cdr3_aa: CASSLGDRGLGTEAFF
v_call: TRBV2; j_call: TRBJ1-4; d_call: -; clone_size: -; cdr3_nt: TGTGCCACGGGAGGAGACAATGAAAAACTGTTTTTT; cdr3_aa: CATGGDNEKLFF